Sequencing of this T cell receptor beta chain was carried out in a study of patients and donors after allogeneic stem cell transplantation. Via MiXCR, TCRdb re-called the RT-PCR reads, giving one row per CDR3 protein. The table lists a few hundred thousand distinct CDR3 sequences, around two fifths of them singletons. Germline loops: CDR1 DFQATT, CDR2 SNEGSKA (reference sequence). J was trimmed by 3 bases and V by 3 bases; bases with no gene match: 9. The length of the CDR3 is 15 residues. This chain connects TRBV20-1 to TRBJ1-1, with 8 nucleotides matching TRBD1. The clonotype comes from a human donor who was either an allogeneic HSCT recipient or a stem cell or donor lymphocyte infusion donor (not recorded which). It is not recorded whose cells these are; they may come from a transplant donor. The sequenced sample was blood, either unsorted or a sorted T cell fraction (not recorded which). In nucleotides, the CDR3 is TGCAGTGCTAGGGACAGGGCCCAGGCGGACACTGAAGCTTTCTTT. Encoded protein: CSARDRAQADTEAFF.